A single sample is the source of the 4 T cell receptor beta chains below, sequenced in a study of T-cell memory formation after mild COVID-19. Via MiXCR, TCRdb re-called the 5' RACE reads, giving one row per CDR3 protein. The sample gives just over 400,000 distinct CDR3 sequences, more than 20% of which show up once; about an eighth is in the top ten. Source material: PBMCs or a T cell subset sorted from them (not recorded which). These receptors were obtained from an adult woman who had mild COVID-19 (a few samples of this study predate the infection). Cell type and time point are not known.

This clonotype was seen a handful of times. The J gene is TRBJ1-1, the V gene TRBV9; 10 bases agree with TRBD1. The germline CDR1 and CDR2 sequences are SGDLS and YYNGEE. After removal of 4 bases from V and 1 base from J, the junction contained 10 bases not matched to a gene. This CDR3 region has 17 residues. CDR3 nucleotide sequence: TGTGCCAGCAGCCCGTGGGACAGGGGCGCGGGGAACACTGAAGCTTTCTTT. The encoded protein is CASSPWDRGAGNTEAFF. The full variable domain, in which reference TRBV9 and TRBJ1-1 provide the parts outside the CDR3, is DSGVTQTPKHLITATGQRVTLRCSPRSGDLSVYWYQQSLDQGLQFLIQYYNGEERAKGNILERFSAQQFPDLHSELNLSSLELGDSALYFCASSPWDRGAGNTEAFFGQGTRLTVV.

The rearrangement uses TRBV4-1 and TRBJ1-5, with D maybe TRBD1 (6 bases). This CDR3 is built from 17 residues. Germline assignment: CDR1 MGHRA and CDR2 YSYEKL. V lost 0 bases and J 5 bases, leaving 17 bases between the germline ends. CDR3 bases: TGCGCCAGCAGCCAAGAGCAGAGCACAGGGCCAGATCAGCCCCAGCATTTT. Protein sequence: CASSQEQSTGPDQPQHF.

Concerning this clonotype itself: Compared with germline, one end of the junction differs, possibly owing to a read error. The chain's CDR3 is CASSLVRRRPNQPQHF. The CDR3 DNA is TGTGCTAGCAGCTTAGTCCGGAGGAGGCCCAATCAGCCCCAGCATTTT. The rearrangement links TRBV7-7 to TRBJ1-5, with D unclear. The CDR3 sequence is 16 residues long. The germline CDR1 and CDR2 sequences are SSHAT and FNYEAQ (reference sequence).

The chain links TRBV12-3 or TRBV12-4 to TRBJ2-1; D gene uncertain. This CDR3 region has 11 residues. Trimming shortened V by 7 bases and J by 9 bases, and 10 bases separated the two germline ends. The CDR3 loop is CASMDLSEQFF. The DNA of the CDR3 is TGTGCCAGCATGGATCTTAGTGAGCAGTTCTTC.